The 16 T cell receptor beta chains in this list originate from one sample, sequenced in a study of blood T cell repertoires in COVID-19. The assay was immunoSEQ multiplex PCR, and TCRdb's table has in-frame clones only and misses some. The data show a few hundred thousand clones, 80% to 90% seen once. Specimen: peripheral blood. These receptor sequences come from a woman between 40 and 50 years old who had recovered from COVID-19.

The chain carries TRBV12-3 or TRBV12-4 and TRBJ1-2, with 9 bases lining up with TRBD1. This CDR3 has 13 residues. The junction had 5 bases not matched to a gene; V was cut back by 4 bases and J by 8 bases. Here the CDR3 reads CASSWTGVGGYTF. CDR3 bases: TGTGCCAGCAGTTGGACAGGGGTTGGCGGCTACACCTTC.

The V call is TRBV6-1, the J call TRBJ1-2; the match to TRBD1 covers 10 bases. The CDR3 covers 14 residues. The J segment lost 7 bases and the V segment lost 0 bases, leaving 2 bases of the junction unmatched. Germline CDR1 MNHNS, CDR2 SASEGT. The CDR3 coding sequence is TGTGCCAGCAGTGAAGCTTGGGACAGGGGTGGCTACACCTTC. Protein: CASSEAWDRGGYTF.

This clone was detected a few times. V gene TRBV6-5 combines with J gene TRBJ1-2; TRBD1 matches 10 bases. The ends lost 4 bases at V and 8 bases at J; junction bases unmatched: 10. Germline V CDR1 and CDR2: MNHEY, SVGAGI. This CDR3 has 15 amino acids. CDR3 DNA sequence: TGTGCCAGCAGTTCAAGACAGGGGGCAGAAGGGGGCTACACCTTC. Amino acids: CASSSRQGAEGGYTF.

The CDR3 is CASSIDVQGAYNEQFF. The CDR3 coding sequence is TGTGCCAGTAGTATAGATGTACAGGGGGCCTACAATGAGCAGTTCTTC. The rearrangement joins TRBV19 to TRBJ2-1; 8 bases agree with TRBD1. There are 16 residues in the CDR3. CDR1 and CDR2 (germline): LNHDA, SQIVND (reference sequence). Trimming removed 0 bases from V and 2 bases from J; junction bases left unmatched: 3.

The chain is built from TRBV5-5 and TRBJ2-5; possibly TRBD1 for D (5 bases). The CDR3 length is 14 residues. The germline gives CDR1 SGHKS, CDR2 YYEKEE (reference sequence). Trimming shortened V by 0 bases and J by 2 bases, and 8 bases separated the two germline ends. The CDR3 nucleotides read TGTGCCAGCAGCTTGGGACAGTCGCAAGAGACCCAGTACTTC. Translated, it gives CASSLGQSQETQYF.

This clone has a count of ten or more. V is TRBV30 and J is TRBJ1-3; a possible D gene is TRBD1 (5 bases). V was clipped by 2 bases and J by 6 bases, with 17 bases between them. The length of the CDR3 is 15 residues. Germline values: CDR1 GTSNPN, CDR2 SVGIG (reference sequence). The CDR3, as DNA: TGTGCCTGGAGTCTGTCGGAAGGGGATGCAAACACCATATATTTT. It translates to CAWSLSEGDANTIYF.

The V and J genes are TRBV6-2 or TRBV6-3 and TRBJ1-1; D unclear. The CDR3 runs 16 residues. The V end lost 5 bases, the J end lost 0 bases, and 16 bases lay between the germline ends. Germline CDR1 and CDR2: MNHEY and SVGEGT. The CDR3: CASSRPTGYMNTEAFF. The CDR3 region has the DNA TGTGCCAGCAGTCGTCCCACGGGTTACATGAACACTGAAGCTTTCTTT.

V is TRBV9 and J is TRBJ2-5, with a possible D match to TRBD1 (6 bases). Germline V gene sequence: CDR1 SGDLS, CDR2 YYNGEE. This CDR3 spans 15 amino acids. V was shortened by 1 base and J by 4 bases, with 14 bases between the two germline ends. The CDR3 reads CASSVTSGAGETQYF. In nucleotides, the CDR3 is TGTGCCAGCAGCGTAACTTCAGGGGCTGGAGAGACCCAGTACTTC. Complete variable domain (other parts from reference TRBV9 and TRBJ2-5): DSGVTQTPKHLITATGQRVTLRCSPRSGDLSVYWYQQSLDQGLQFLIQYYNGEERAKGNILERFSAQQFPDLHSELNLSSLELGDSALYFCASSVTSGAGETQYFGPGTRLLVL.

The chain is built from TRBV6-4 and TRBJ2-3, with TRBD2 matching over 13 bases. Germline CDR1 MRHNA, CDR2 SNTAGT. The ends lost 6 bases at V and 0 bases at J; junction bases unmatched: 15. This CDR3 has 20 amino acids. CDR3 nucleotides: TGTGCCAGCAGATCGACTAGCGGGGGGACATCCTTTAGCAGCACAGATACGCAGTATTTT. Translation gives CASRSTSGGTSFSSTDTQYF.

This clone was counted a single time. This chain connects TRBV7-2 to TRBJ1-5; D gene unclear. With 5 bases removed from V and 11 bases from J, the gap between germline ends came to 16 bases. Germline V gene data show CDR1 as SGHTA and CDR2 as FQGNSA. The length of the CDR3 is 13 residues. In DNA, the CDR3 is TGTGCCAGCAGCGTAAGTGGGCCAGGATCCCAGCATTTT. Its translation is CASSVSGPGSQHF.

The chain links TRBV7-9 to TRBJ1-4; no firm D call. The CDR3 totals 14 residues. Looked up from germline, CDR1 is SEHNR and CDR2 is FQNEAQ (reference sequence). Trimming took 3 bases from V and 8 from J, leaving 13 bases between them. The CDR3 region is CASSFGFQAEKLFF. The CDR3 bases are TGTGCCAGCAGCTTCGGTTTTCAGGCCGAAAAACTGTTTTTT.

The V call is TRBV3-1 (or the pseudogene TRBV3-2), the J call TRBJ2-5, with 12 bases matching TRBD2. CDR3 length: 18 amino acids. CDR1 and CDR2 (germline): LGHDT, YNNKEL (reference sequence). The V gene end was trimmed by 3 bases and the J gene end by 2 bases; junction bases not matched to a gene: 10. The CDR3 is CASSQGASGGEYQETQYF. The DNA of the CDR3 is TGTGCCAGCAGCCAGGGGGCTAGCGGGGGGGAATATCAAGAGACCCAGTACTTC.

V gene TRBV5-4 combines with J gene TRBJ2-3; tentative D call: TRBD2 (6 bases). CDR3 length: 16 amino acids. The germline gives CDR1 SGHNT, CDR2 YYREEE (reference sequence). Trimming left V 4 bases short and J 0 bases short, with 15 bases between. CDR3 loop: CASSRGSNPSTDTQYF. The DNA of the CDR3 is TGTGCCAGCAGCCGGGGGAGCAACCCCAGCACAGATACGCAGTATTTT.

The chain couples TRBV10-3 to TRBJ1-6; D possibly corresponds to TRBD1 (6 bases). CDR1 ENHRY and CDR2 SYGVKD come from the germline V gene. This CDR3 has 14 residues. Trimming pared 7 bases from V and 10 bases from J, leaving 17 bases between. CDR3 DNA: TGTGCCATCACCTTAAACAGGGAAGGATCACCCCTCCACTTT. This sequence encodes CAITLNREGSPLHF.

The CDR3 loop reads CASTSPSSGPGGYTF. The CDR3 coding sequence is TGTGCCAGCACTTCACCCTCGTCGGGTCCCGGGGGCTACACCTTC. The rearrangement links TRBV6-5 to TRBJ1-2; D remains ambiguous. CDR1 is MNHEY and CDR2 is SVGAGI in the germline V gene. The V gene lost 7 bases and the J gene lost 8 bases, with 23 bases spanning the gap. This CDR3 has 15 residues.

CDR3 loop: CASSLSPLDYGYTF. DNA for the CDR3: TGTGCCAGCAGCTTAAGCCCTCTTGACTATGGCTACACCTTC. V gene TRBV11-2 combines with J gene TRBJ1-2; D not resolved. The CDR3 runs 14 residues. V was cut by 2 bases and J by 3 bases, with 10 bases left in between. Germline lookup yields CDR1 SGHAT and CDR2 FQNNGV.